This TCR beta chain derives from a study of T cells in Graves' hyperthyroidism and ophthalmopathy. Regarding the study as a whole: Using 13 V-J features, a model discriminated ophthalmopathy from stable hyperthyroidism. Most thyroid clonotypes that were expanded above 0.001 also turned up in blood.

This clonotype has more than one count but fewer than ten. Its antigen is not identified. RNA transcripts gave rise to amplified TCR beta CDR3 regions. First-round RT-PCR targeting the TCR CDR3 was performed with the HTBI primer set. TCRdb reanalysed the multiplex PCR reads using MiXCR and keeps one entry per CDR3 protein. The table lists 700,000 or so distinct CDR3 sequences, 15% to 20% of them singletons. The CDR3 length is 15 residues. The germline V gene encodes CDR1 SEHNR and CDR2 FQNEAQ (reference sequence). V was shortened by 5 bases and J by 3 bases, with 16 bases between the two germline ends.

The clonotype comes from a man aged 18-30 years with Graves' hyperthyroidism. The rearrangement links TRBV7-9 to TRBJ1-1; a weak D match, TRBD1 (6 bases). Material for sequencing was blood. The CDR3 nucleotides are TGTGCCAGCAGCGCGCCCGGAGGGGGGGACACTGAAGCTTTCTTT. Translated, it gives CASSAPGGGDTEAFF.